This T cell receptor (beta chain) was documented in a study of shared clonotypes between healthy human individuals. Libraries were prepared by immunoSEQ multiplex PCR; TCRdb keeps only in-frame clonotypes and omits some of them. Among around 510,000 clones listed, just over 75% were seen once. This clone is a singleton in its sample. The CDR3 totals 14 residues. Germline CDR1 is LGHNA and CDR2 is YNFKEQ. The V end was cut by 1 base, the J end by 3 bases, with 8 bases between. This sequence was found in a woman in her thirties or forties in good health. Some clones in this sample may be carry-over from other donors' samples. This chain joins TRBV4-2 and TRBJ2-3; D is uncertain. The sequenced material came from PBMCs. The CDR3 DNA follows: TGTGCCAGCAGCCAAGTACAGCAAACAGATACGCAGTATTTT. Its translation: CASSQVQQTDTQYF.